This T cell receptor beta chain was obtained from a study of blood T cells in healthy people across ages. Study-wide results and limits: A strong correlation was found between TCR beta diversity and the percentage of naive T cells. It was not known whether donors were CMV positive (a possible confounder of expanded clonotype changes).

Staff drew approximately 9.7 milliliters of peripheral blood from each donor. Germline V lookup: CDR1 SEHNR, CDR2 FQNEAQ (reference sequence). This CDR3 is built from 16 residues. V was cut by 2 bases and J by 1 base, with 12 bases left in between. On this clonotype: Its antigen remains unidentified.

Then a second PCR, running about 6 to 12 cycles, was carried out with a sample-barcoded 5' primer and a J-beta primer mix. Per sample, CDR3-containing paired-end reads numbered at least 3 million. One entry per CDR3 protein, called by TCRdb with MiXCR from the 5' RACE reads. The data hold roughly 680,000 distinct CDR3 sequences, with around half observed a single time. The chain has TRBV7-9 and TRBJ1-5; unclear D gene. Sample: blood. This TCR was recovered from a woman aged 60-75 years in good health. The CDR3 coding sequence is TGTGCCAGCAGCTTAAGCCTCAGCTCAAGCAATCAGCCCCAGCATTTT. Amino acids: CASSLSLSSSNQPQHF.